These T cell receptor beta chains were read from a single sample in a study of T cell responses to AZD1222 COVID-19 vaccine. Generated by immunoSEQ multiplex PCR, the TCRdb table keeps only in-frame clones and is missing some. The table includes 50,000 to 70,000 clones, more than 80% detected once. This specimen was peripheral blood, taken on day 0 of MenACWY control vaccination. All receptors come from an adult in good health. Each CDR3 is given with its conserved first and last residue. The D gene is left open where the match is weak. Rows may omit the clone size; those that give it use once, few, many or a size class.

cdr3_length	d_call	v_call	j_call	clone_size	cdr3_nt	cdr3_aa
14	TRBD1	TRBV5-1	TRBJ2-1	-	TGCGCCAGCAGGCCCGGGACAGATGGGAAAGAGCAGTTCTTC	CASRPGTDGKEQFF
18	-	TRBV5-1	TRBJ2-2	-	TGCGCCAGCAGCTTGGACGGTCGGTCAGGGAAAGTAACCGGGGAGCTGTTTTTT	CASSLDGRSGKVTGELFF
18	TRBD2	TRBV7-2	TRBJ2-5	-	TGTGCCAGCAGCTTAATAGCGGGAGGCCCAGGGGACCAAGAGACCCAGTACTTC	CASSLIAGGPGDQETQYF
16	-	TRBV18	TRBJ1-3	-	TGTGCCAGCTCACAAGACAGTTCGGCCTCTGGAAACACCATATATTTT	CASSQDSSASGNTIYF
15	TRBD1	TRBV7-9	TRBJ2-3	-	TGTGCCAGCAGCTCCCGGGACAGGGACACAGATACGCAGTATTTT	CASSSRDRDTDTQYF
17	TRBD1	TRBV28	TRBJ1-4	-	TGTGCCAGCAGTCAAGACAGGGGACCCGCAACTAATGAAAAACTGTTTTTT	CASSQDRGPATNEKLFF
13	-	TRBV19	TRBJ2-5	-	TGTGCCAGTAGTATATCGAGTGCGGAGACCCAGTACTTC	CASSISSAETQYF
17	TRBD1	TRBV19	TRBJ2-6	once	TGTGCCAGTAGCCGTCGGGACAGGCTCTCTGGGGCCAACGTCCTGACTTTC	CASSRRDRLSGANVLTF
15	-	TRBV7-2	TRBJ2-5	-	TGTGCCAGCAGCTTACAGGGGACCCTGGGGGAGACCCAGTACTTC	CASSLQGTLGETQYF
16	-	TRBV23-1	TRBJ2-5	-	TGCGCCAGCAGTCAATTCCTATCGGGACGACAAGAGACCCAGTACTTC	CASSQFLSGRQETQYF
14	-	TRBV5-5	TRBJ2-7	-	TGTGCCAGCAGCTTTCGCCGAACGTCCTACGAGCAGTACTTC	CASSFRRTSYEQYF
15	-	TRBV24-1	TRBJ2-1	-	TGTGCCACCAGTGATTCCGAGGACAGCCTGCGGGAGCAGTTCTTC	CATSDSEDSLREQFF
15	-	TRBV9	TRBJ2-1	-	TGTGCCAGCAGCCCCTTGCAGGGGAGGAACAATGAGCAGTTCTTC	CASSPLQGRNNEQFF
16	TRBD2	TRBV10-3	TRBJ2-3	-	TGTGCCATCAGTCGATCGACTAGCGGAAGCACAGATACGCAGTATTTT	CAISRSTSGSTDTQYF
14	-	TRBV6-4	TRBJ2-2	-	TGTGCCAGCAGCCCCCAGGGAGGAACCGGGGAGCTGTTTTTT	CASSPQGGTGELFF
16	TRBD1	TRBV5-1	TRBJ1-2	-	TGCGCCAGCAGCTTGGACGGACAGGGGGCCAACTATGGCTACACCTTC	CASSLDGQGANYGYTF
18	TRBD2	TRBV6-1	TRBJ2-2	-	TGTGCCAGCAGTGAAAGAGGGACTAGCGGGAGTCGGACCGGGGAGCTGTTTTTT	CASSERGTSGSRTGELFF